The 12 T cell receptor beta chains below come from one sample, sequenced in a study of T cells in localized non-small cell lung cancer. The assay was immunoSEQ multiplex PCR, and TCRdb's table has in-frame clones only and misses some. The sample has 20,000 to 30,000 clones, around 85% seen once. The sequenced sample was peripheral blood, obtained before any cancer treatment. The receptor set was obtained from a female donor older than 55 with stage II squamous cell lung carcinoma.

The V gene is TRBV9, the J gene TRBJ1-3; the D is unclear. Germline loops: CDR1 SGDLS, CDR2 YYNGEE. The CDR3 runs to 16 residues. Trimming pared 3 bases from V and 0 bases from J, leaving 13 bases between. CDR3 sequence reads: CASSGGVGSSGNTIYF. In nucleotides, the CDR3 is TGTGCCAGCAGCGGGGGAGTGGGCTCCTCTGGAAACACCATATATTTT. Based on the CDR3 plus reference TRBV9 and TRBJ1-3, the full variable domain is DSGVTQTPKHLITATGQRVTLRCSPRSGDLSVYWYQQSLDQGLQFLIQYYNGEERAKGNILERFSAQQFPDLHSELNLSSLELGDSALYFCASSGGVGSSGNTIYFGEGSWLTVV.

This rearrangement joins TRBV28 to TRBJ1-5; 7 nucleotides match TRBD1. V was clipped by 1 base and J by 0 bases; unmatched bases: 6. The CDR3 is 17 amino acids. Germline V gene lookup returns CDR1 MDHEN and CDR2 SYDVKM. The CDR3 loop reads CASSLFSGGNSNQPQHF. The CDR3 coding sequence is TGTGCCAGCAGTTTATTTTCAGGGGGAAATAGCAATCAGCCCCAGCATTTT.

The V gene is TRBV9, the J gene TRBJ2-2; no clear D. The CDR3 consists of 13 residues. V lost 2 bases and J lost 7, with 9 bases in between. Germline-derived CDR1 and CDR2 are SGDLS and YYNGEE. The DNA of the CDR3 is TGTGCCAGCAGCGTTAGGCGCGGCGGGGAGCTGTTTTTT. This encodes CASSVRRGGELFF.

The rearrangement joins TRBV5-4 to TRBJ2-4; a weak D match, TRBD1 (6 bases). The CDR3 has 16 amino acids. V gave up 4 bases and J gave up 0 bases, with 14 bases separating them. Germline loops: CDR1 SGHNT, CDR2 YYREEE (reference sequence). The CDR3 is CASSIRTDPAKNIQYF. The CDR3 DNA reads as TGTGCCAGCAGCATCCGGACAGATCCAGCCAAAAACATTCAGTACTTC. Supplemented by reference TRBV5-4 and TRBJ2-4, the full variable domain reads ETGVTQSPTHLIKTRGQQVTLRCSSQSGHNTVSWYQQALGQGPQFIFQYYREEENGRGNFPPRFSGLQFPNYSSELNVNALELDDSALYLCASSIRTDPAKNIQYFGAGTRLSVL.

The chain recombines TRBV11-2 with TRBJ2-7, with a possible D match to TRBD1 (5 bases). The V and J ends lost 5 bases and 1 base respectively, with 12 bases between them. Looked up from germline, CDR1 is SGHAT and CDR2 is FQNNGV. This CDR3 comprises 14 residues. CDR3 residues: CASSTGHLSYEQYF. The CDR3 DNA reads TGTGCCAGCAGCACAGGACATCTATCCTACGAGCAGTACTTC.

This chain uses TRBV29-1 with TRBJ2-6; D unresolved. Trimming took 7 bases from V and 4 from J, leaving 11 bases between them. Germline lookup yields CDR1 SQVTM and CDR2 ANQGSEA. The CDR3 length is 13 residues. CDR3 sequence (DNA): TGCAGCGCCACAGCGCGAGGGGCCAACGTCCTGACTTTC. Amino acids: CSATARGANVLTF.

This clone was counted once. The chain combines TRBV5-1 with TRBJ2-3; tentative D call: TRBD2 (7 bases). This CDR3 is built from 15 residues. V lost 5 bases and J lost 6, with 19 bases in between. Germline loops: CDR1 SGHRS, CDR2 YFSETQ. Written as DNA, the CDR3 is TGCGCCAGCAGGGGAACTGTCGGGGGGCCCGATACGCAGTATTTT. It is translated as CASRGTVGGPDTQYF.

J is TRBJ2-1 and V is TRBV20-1; D unclear. This CDR3 has 11 residues. Germline assignment: CDR1 DFQATT and CDR2 SNEGSKA (reference sequence). V was trimmed by 0 bases and J by 9 bases, leaving 6 bases between them. CDR3 protein: CSARDTPEQFF. DNA for the CDR3: TGCAGTGCTAGAGATACCCCTGAGCAGTTCTTC.

The V gene is TRBV6-5, the J gene TRBJ1-2, with D maybe TRBD1 (6 bases). The CDR3 spans 14 residues. Trimming shortened V by 2 bases and J by 4 bases, and 11 bases separated the two germline ends. CDR1 is MNHEY, CDR2 SVGAGI, per germline. The CDR3, as DNA: TGTGCCAGCAGTTACGCAGGGGAGTCCTATGGCTACACCTTC. Protein sequence: CASSYAGESYGYTF.

Notes on this clone: The sample carries other DNA sequences with the same CDR3. The chain couples TRBV7-9 to TRBJ2-7; D remains unclear. V lost 3 bases, J lost 5 bases, and 5 bases lay in between. CDR3 length: 11 amino acids. The germline gives CDR1 SEHNR, CDR2 FQNEAQ (reference sequence). For the CDR3, the DNA is TGTGCCAGCAGCTTTGATAACGAGCAGTACTTC. Amino acids: CASSFDNEQYF.

The chain uses TRBV19 and TRBJ1-5, with 10 bases that match TRBD1. Germline V lookup: CDR1 LNHDA, CDR2 SQIVND (reference sequence). The CDR3 length is 15 residues. With 5 bases clipped from V and 6 bases from J, the junction kept 7 bases outside the gene matches. CDR3 in DNA: TGTGCCAGTAGTGTGACAGGGGGCTCGAGTCAGCCCCAGCATTTT. Translated, it gives CASSVTGGSSQPQHF. Drawing the rest from reference TRBV19 and TRBJ1-5, the complete variable domain is DGGITQSPKYLFRKEGQNVTLSCEQNLNHDAMYWYRQDPGQGLRLIYYSQIVNDFQKGDIAEGYSVSREKKESFPLTVTSAQKNPTAFYLCASSVTGGSSQPQHFGDGTRLSIL.

The J gene is TRBJ1-1, the V gene TRBV10-1; D not certain. The V gene lost 4 bases and the J gene lost 1 base, with 10 bases spanning the gap. Germline CDR1 reads WNHNN; CDR2 reads SYGVQD (reference sequence). This CDR3 spans 14 amino acids. For the CDR3, the DNA is TGCGCCAGCAGTGGTGCAGCTACGAACACTGAAGCTTTCTTT. The encoded protein is CASSGAATNTEAFF.